This T cell receptor (beta chain) was found in a study of CD8 T cells in ankylosing spondylitis. The trim removed 4 bases at V and 7 bases at J, leaving 9 bases unmatched. This CDR3 has 16 residues. Germline lookup yields CDR1 LGHNA and CDR2 YSLEER. Regarding the study as a whole: CD8+ disease-linked clones were present at relatively low frequencies in blood. Ankylosing spondylitis blood appeared to be characterized by a TCR beta motif of 8 or 9 highly homologous variants. Matched ankylosing spondylitis synovial fluid reportedly contained a significantly enriched population of disease-linked clones.

TCRdb processed the 5' RACE reads anew with MiXCR; each CDR3 protein has one entry. The repertoire holds approximately 290,000 distinct CDR3 sequences, with roughly 20% as singletons. This clonotype was detected a few times. What it recognizes is unknown. The sequenced material came from blood, either unsorted or a sorted T cell fraction (not recorded which). The chain joins TRBV4-3 to TRBJ2-1; TRBD1 agrees at 11 bases. The TCR was taken from a female donor with ankylosing spondylitis or in good health (not recorded which). Written as DNA, the CDR3 is TGCGCCAGCAGCCGGAGGTGGGACAGGGGGTTGAATGAGCAGTTCTTC. Amino acids: CASSRRWDRGLNEQFF.